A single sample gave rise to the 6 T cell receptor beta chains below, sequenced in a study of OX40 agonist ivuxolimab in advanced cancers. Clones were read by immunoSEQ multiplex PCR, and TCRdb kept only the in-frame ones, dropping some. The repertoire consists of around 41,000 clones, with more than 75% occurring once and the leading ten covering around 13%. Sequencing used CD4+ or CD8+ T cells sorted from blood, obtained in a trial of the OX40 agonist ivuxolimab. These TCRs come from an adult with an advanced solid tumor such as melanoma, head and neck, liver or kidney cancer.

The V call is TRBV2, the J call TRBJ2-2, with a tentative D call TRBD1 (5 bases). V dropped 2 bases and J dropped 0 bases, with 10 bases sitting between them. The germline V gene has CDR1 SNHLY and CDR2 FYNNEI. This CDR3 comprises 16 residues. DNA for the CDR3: TGTGCCAGCAGTGAAAGTCAGGGATCGAACACCGGGGAGCTGTTTTTT. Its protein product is CASSESQGSNTGELFF.

The chain's CDR3 is CASSQDILAGEVAGANVLTF. The CDR3 DNA reads TGTGCCAGCAGCCAAGATATTCTAGCGGGGGAAGTGGCGGGGGCCAACGTCCTGACTTTC. The chain links TRBV4-2 to TRBJ2-6, with TRBD2 identical over 10 bases. In germline, CDR1 is LGHNA, CDR2 YNFKEQ. The CDR3 runs 20 residues. V lost 0 bases, J lost 4 bases, and 12 bases stayed unmatched.

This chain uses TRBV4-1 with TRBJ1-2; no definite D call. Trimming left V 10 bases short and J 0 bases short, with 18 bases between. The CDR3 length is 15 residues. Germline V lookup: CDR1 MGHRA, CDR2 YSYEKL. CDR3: CATTENSLANYGYTF. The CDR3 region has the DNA TGCGCCACTACAGAGAACAGCTTAGCTAACTATGGCTACACCTTC.

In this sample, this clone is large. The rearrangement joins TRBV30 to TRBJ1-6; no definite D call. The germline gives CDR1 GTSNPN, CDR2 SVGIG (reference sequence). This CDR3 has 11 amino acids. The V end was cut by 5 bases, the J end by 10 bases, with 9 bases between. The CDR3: CAWGNPSPLHF. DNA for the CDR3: TGTGCCTGGGGGAACCCCTCACCCCTCCACTTT.

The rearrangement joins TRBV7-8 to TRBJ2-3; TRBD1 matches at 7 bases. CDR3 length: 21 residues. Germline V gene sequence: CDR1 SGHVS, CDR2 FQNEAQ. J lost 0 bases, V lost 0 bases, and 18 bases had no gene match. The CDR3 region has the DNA TGTGCCAGCAGCTTAGCAAGGGACAGCCAGTCGCCTTACCCTAGCACAGATACGCAGTATTTT. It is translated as CASSLARDSQSPYPSTDTQYF.

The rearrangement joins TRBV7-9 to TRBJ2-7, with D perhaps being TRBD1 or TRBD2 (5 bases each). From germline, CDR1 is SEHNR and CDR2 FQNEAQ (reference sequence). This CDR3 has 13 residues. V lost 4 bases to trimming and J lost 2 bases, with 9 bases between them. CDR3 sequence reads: CASSWDPPYEQYF. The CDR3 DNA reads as TGTGCCAGCAGCTGGGACCCACCCTACGAGCAGTACTTC.